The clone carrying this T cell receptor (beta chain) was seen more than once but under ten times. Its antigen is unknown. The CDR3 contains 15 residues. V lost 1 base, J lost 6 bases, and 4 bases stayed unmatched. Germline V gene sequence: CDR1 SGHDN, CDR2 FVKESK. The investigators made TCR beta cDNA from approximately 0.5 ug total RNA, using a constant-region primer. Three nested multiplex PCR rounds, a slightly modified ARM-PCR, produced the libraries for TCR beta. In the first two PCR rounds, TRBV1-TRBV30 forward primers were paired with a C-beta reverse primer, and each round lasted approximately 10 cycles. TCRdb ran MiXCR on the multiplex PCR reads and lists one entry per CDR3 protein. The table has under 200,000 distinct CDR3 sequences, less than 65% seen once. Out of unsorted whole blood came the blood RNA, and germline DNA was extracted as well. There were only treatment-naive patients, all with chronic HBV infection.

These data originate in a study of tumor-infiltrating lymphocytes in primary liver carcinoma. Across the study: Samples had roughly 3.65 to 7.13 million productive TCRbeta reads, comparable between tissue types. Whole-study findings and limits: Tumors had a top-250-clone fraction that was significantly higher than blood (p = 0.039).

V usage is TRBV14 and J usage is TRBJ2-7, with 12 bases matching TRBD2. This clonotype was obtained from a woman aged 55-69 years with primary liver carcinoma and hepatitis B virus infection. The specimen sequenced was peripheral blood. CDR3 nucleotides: TGTGCCAGCAGCCAAGGTCCGGGACTAGCGGGCGAGCAGTACTTC. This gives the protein CASSQGPGLAGEQYF.